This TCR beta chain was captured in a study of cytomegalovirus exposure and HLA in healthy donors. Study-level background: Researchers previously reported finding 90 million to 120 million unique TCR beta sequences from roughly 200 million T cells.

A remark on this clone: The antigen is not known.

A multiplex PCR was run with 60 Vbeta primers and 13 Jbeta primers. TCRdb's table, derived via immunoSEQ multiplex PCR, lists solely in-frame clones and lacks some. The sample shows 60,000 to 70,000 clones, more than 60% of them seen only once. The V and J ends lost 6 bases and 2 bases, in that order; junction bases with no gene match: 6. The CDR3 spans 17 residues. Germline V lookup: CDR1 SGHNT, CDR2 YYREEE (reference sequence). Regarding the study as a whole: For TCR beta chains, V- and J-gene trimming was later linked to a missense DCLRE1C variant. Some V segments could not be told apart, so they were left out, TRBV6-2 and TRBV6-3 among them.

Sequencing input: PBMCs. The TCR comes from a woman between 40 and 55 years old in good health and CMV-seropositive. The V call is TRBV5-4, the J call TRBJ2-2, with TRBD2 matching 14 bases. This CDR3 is CASTRLAGGPNTGELFF. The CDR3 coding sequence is TGTGCCAGCACCCGACTAGCGGGGGGGCCTAACACCGGGGAGCTGTTTTTT.